This record covers a single T cell receptor (beta chain). This sample was included in a study of technical replicates of blood from several donors. TCRdb's table, derived via immunoSEQ multiplex PCR, lists solely in-frame clones and lacks some. The sample has 81,000 or so clones; about 96% are singletons. Germline CDR1 reads KGHSY; CDR2 reads FQNENV. Trimming removed 6 bases at V and 5 bases at J, with 19 bases between. This CDR3 comprises 15 residues. The rearrangement uses TRBV16 and TRBJ1-1; D not resolved. The source of this sequence is a human donor in good health. Sequenced input: T cells isolated from PBMCs. The CDR3, as DNA: TGTGCCAGCAGTCCTCACCGGAGGGTTGGGACTGAAGCTTTCTTT. This gives the protein CASSPHRRVGTEAFF.